This TCR beta chain was retrieved from a study of T cells in Graves' hyperthyroidism and ophthalmopathy. There are many counts of this clonotype. The junction differs from germline at one of its ends, possibly a read error. TCR beta CDR3 regions were amplified from RNA transcripts. RT-PCR in the first round (using the HTBI primer set) targeted the TCR CDR3. TCRdb passed the multiplex PCR reads through MiXCR, listing each CDR3 protein once. Found here are about 520,000 distinct CDR3 sequences, about a fifth of them singletons; the top ten hold around 27%. Cells are PBMCs isolated from around 9.4 ml of fresh blood. CDR3 length: 13 amino acids. CDR1 is SGHRS, CDR2 YFSETQ, per germline.

The source material was blood. This receptor was taken from a man younger than 35 with Graves' hyperthyroidism. V and J are TRBV5-1 and TRBJ1-1, with D hard to call. The CDR3 is CASSFEGNTEAFF. The CDR3 DNA sequence: TGTGCCAGCAGTTTTGAAGGGAACACTGAAGCTTTCTTT.